Listed here are 13 T cell receptor beta chains from one sample, sequenced in a study of CXCR3-negative and CXCR3-positive naive CD8 T cells. Study-level results: The TRB CDR3s that CXCR3-positive naive cells carried were more hydrophobic than those of CXCR3-negative naive cells.

These receptors have no identified antigens. UMI-tagged TRB cDNA libraries were built via 5' RACE. After re-calling the 5' RACE reads, TCRdb lists one entry per CDR3 protein, DNA absent. The sample includes 150,000 or so distinct CDR3 sequences. The sequencing input was naive CXCR3+ CD8+ T cells from blood. Described subset: CD45RO-CCR7+CD27+CD95- naive CD8+ T cells expressing CXCR3 (TNR3+). The receptors stem from a human donor in good health. Some clones in this sample may be carry-over from other donors' samples.

The CDR3 sequence: CSVEGTSEDETQYF. The gene calls are TRBV29-1 and TRBJ2-5; lacking DNA, the TRBD2 call made by TCRdb goes unchecked. The germline V gene encodes CDR1 SQVTM and CDR2 ANQGSEA. The CDR3 sequence is 14 residues long.

J is TRBJ1-3 and V is TRBV21-1; TCRdb gives TRBD1 as the D gene, but with no DNA this cannot be confirmed. TRBV21-1 is an annotated pseudogene. There are 13 residues in the CDR3. The CDR3 sequence is CASVLQGENTIYF.

The chain combines TRBV5-1 with TRBJ2-3; as DNA is missing, the TRBD1 call by TCRdb cannot be tested. Per germline, CDR1 SGHRS and CDR2 YFSETQ. The CDR3 covers 16 residues. The CDR3 spells CASSSGPGGRTDTQYF.

V is TRBV2 and J is TRBJ2-7; the D gene TCRdb calls, TRBD1, cannot be checked with no DNA. Germline V gene data show CDR1 as SNHLY and CDR2 as FYNNEI. This CDR3 comprises 13 residues. This chain's CDR3 is CASSGTGTYEQYF.

The chain links TRBV6-2 or TRBV6-3 to TRBJ2-1; TCRdb selects TRBD1, and the lack of DNA leaves this call unchecked. Germline assignment: CDR1 MNHEY and CDR2 SVGEGT. The CDR3 is 14 residues long. CDR3 sequence: CASSGQGAYNEQFF.

The rearrangement links TRBV29-1 to TRBJ2-7; TCRdb names TRBD2, which stays unverified in the absence of DNA. The CDR3 spans 14 residues. CDR1 SQVTM and CDR2 ANQGSEA come from the germline V gene. CDR3 region: CSTAEGGTSFEQYF.

This chain joins TRBV10-3 and TRBJ2-7. CDR3 length: 15 residues. Germline CDR1 ENHRY, CDR2 SYGVKD. The CDR3 here is CAISESVGGSYEQYF.

V is TRBV5-1 and J is TRBJ2-1. In germline, CDR1 is SGHRS, CDR2 YFSETQ. The CDR3 has 13 residues. CDR3 loop: CASSLDRYNEQFF.

The chain joins TRBV7-3 to TRBJ2-6. This CDR3 region has 21 residues. Germline V gene data show CDR1 as SGHTA and CDR2 as FQGTGA. The CDR3 protein is CASIYHGRTSVSLSGANVLTF.

This chain uses TRBV9 with TRBJ2-7; as DNA is missing, the TRBD1 call by TCRdb cannot be tested. Germline V gives CDR1 SGDLS, CDR2 YYNGEE. This CDR3 has 15 residues. The CDR3 reads CASSVSGVPHYEQYF.

This chain joins TRBV12-3 or TRBV12-4 and TRBJ1-2. CDR3 length: 13 residues. The CDR3 loop reads CASSLVSNYGYTF.

This chain links TRBV5-1 with TRBJ1-2; lacking DNA, the TRBD1 call made by TCRdb goes unchecked. Germline values: CDR1 SGHRS, CDR2 YFSETQ. There are 15 residues in the CDR3. CDR3 sequence reads: CASSFTQGGNYGYTF.

This chain's CDR3 is CSVELAGSYNEQFF. This rearrangement joins TRBV29-1 to TRBJ2-1; TCRdb indicates TRBD2, and absent DNA this call remains unverified. The length of the CDR3 is 14 residues. Looked up from germline, CDR1 is SQVTM and CDR2 is ANQGSEA.